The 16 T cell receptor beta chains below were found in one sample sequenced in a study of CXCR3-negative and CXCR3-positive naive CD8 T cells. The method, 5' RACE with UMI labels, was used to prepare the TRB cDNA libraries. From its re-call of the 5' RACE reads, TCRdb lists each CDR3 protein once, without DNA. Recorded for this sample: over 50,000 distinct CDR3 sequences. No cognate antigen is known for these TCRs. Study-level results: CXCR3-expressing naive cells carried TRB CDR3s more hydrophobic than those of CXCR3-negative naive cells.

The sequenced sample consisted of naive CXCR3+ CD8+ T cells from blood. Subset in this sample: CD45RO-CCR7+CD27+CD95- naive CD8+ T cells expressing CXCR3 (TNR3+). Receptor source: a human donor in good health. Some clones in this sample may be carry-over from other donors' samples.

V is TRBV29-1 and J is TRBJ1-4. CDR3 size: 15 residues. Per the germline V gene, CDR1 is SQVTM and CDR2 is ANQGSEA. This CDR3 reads CSVERPGGPNEKLFF.

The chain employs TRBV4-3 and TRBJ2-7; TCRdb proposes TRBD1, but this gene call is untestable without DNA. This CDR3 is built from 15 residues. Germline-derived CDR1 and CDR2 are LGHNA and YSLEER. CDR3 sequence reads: CASSQDEGSSYEQYF.

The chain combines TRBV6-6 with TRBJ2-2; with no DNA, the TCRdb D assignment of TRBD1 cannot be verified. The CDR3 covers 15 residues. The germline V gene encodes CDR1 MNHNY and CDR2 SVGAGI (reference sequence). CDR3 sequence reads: CASSGDSHNTGELFF.

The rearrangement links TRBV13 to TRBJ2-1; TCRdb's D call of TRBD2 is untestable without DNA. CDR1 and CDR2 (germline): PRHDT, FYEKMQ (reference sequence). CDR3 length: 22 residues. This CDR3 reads CASSSWTLPLAGDSSSYNEQFF.

The CDR3 spells CSAPDHNYGYTF. The genes are TRBV20-1 and TRBJ1-2. CDR1 DFQATT and CDR2 SNEGSKA come from the germline V gene (reference sequence). This CDR3 is 12 amino acids long.

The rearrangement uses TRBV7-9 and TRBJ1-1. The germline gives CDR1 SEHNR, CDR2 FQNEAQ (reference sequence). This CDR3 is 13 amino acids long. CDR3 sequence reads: CASSFIENTEAFF.

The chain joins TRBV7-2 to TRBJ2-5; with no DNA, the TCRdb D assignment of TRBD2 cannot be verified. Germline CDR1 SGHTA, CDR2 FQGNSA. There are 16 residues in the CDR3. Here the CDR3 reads CASSRGTSGYQETQYF. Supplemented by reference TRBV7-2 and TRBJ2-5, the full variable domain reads GAGVSQSPSNKVTEKGKDVELRCDPISGHTALYWYRQSLGQGLEFLIYFQGNSAPDKSGLPSDRFSAERTGGSVSTLTIQRTQQEDSAVYLCASSRGTSGYQETQYFGPGTRLLVL.

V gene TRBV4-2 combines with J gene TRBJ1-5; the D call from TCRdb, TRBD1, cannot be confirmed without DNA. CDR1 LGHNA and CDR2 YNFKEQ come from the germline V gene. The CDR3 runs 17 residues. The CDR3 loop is CASSLGLEGPGTEPQHF.

CDR3 protein: CASSPALYGGIGYTF. The J gene is TRBJ1-2, the V gene TRBV3-1; as DNA is missing, the TRBD1 call by TCRdb cannot be tested. The CDR3 is 15 amino acids. Germline V lookup: CDR1 LGHDT, CDR2 YNNKEL (reference sequence).

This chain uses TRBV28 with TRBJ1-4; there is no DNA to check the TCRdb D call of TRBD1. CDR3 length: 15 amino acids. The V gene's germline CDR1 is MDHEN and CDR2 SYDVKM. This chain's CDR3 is CASSLPLTGAEKLFF.

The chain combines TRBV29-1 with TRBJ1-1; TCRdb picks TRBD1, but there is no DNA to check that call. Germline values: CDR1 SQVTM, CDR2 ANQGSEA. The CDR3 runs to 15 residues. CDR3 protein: CSGLPGGQGATEAFF.

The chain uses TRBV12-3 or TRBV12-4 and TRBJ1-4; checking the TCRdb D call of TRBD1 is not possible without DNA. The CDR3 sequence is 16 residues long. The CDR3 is CASSFRTEKNREKLFF.

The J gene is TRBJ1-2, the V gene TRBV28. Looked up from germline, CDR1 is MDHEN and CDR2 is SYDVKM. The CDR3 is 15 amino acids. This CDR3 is CASSPPDRANYGYTF.

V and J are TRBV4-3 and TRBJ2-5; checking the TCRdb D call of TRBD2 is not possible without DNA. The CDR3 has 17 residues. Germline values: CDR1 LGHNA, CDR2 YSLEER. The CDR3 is CASSQDWPAGVQETQYF.

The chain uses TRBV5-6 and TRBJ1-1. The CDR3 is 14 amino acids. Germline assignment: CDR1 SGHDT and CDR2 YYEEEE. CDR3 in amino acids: CASSLDVFVTEAFF.

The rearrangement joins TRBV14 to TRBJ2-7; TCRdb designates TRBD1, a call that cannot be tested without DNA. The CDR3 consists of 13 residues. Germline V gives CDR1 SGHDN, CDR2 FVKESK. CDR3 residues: CASSPAGALEQYF.